These 32 T cell receptor beta chains share one sample of origin, sequenced in a study of T cell responses to AZD1222 COVID-19 vaccine. TCRdb keeps only in-frame clones here, not all; method: immunoSEQ multiplex PCR. The data contain over 80,000 clones, around 87% of them singletons. The starting material was peripheral blood, obtained on day 0 of AZD1222 vaccination. The receptors originated from an adult in good health.

The chain combines TRBV4-1 with TRBJ2-2; D remains ambiguous. The CDR3 runs 16 residues. Germline CDR1 reads MGHRA; CDR2 reads YSYEKL. Between the trimmed V and J ends, which lost 1 base and 2 bases, there was a span of 11 bases. In nucleotides, the CDR3 is TGCGCCAGCAGCCAAGCTTCTGGGCGAAACACCGGGGAGCTGTTTTTT. This encodes CASSQASGRNTGELFF.

V gene TRBV27 combines with J gene TRBJ2-3; 7 nucleotides agree with TRBD1. This CDR3 region has 16 residues. Germline trimming cut 8 bases from V and 7 bases from J; bases unmatched to any gene: 18. Germline V gives CDR1 MNHEY, CDR2 SMNVEV (reference sequence). Written as DNA, the CDR3 is TGTGCCAGCCGGGACCTATCAGGGGGTATCAGAAATACGCAGTATTTT. Its translation is CASRDLSGGIRNTQYF.

The genes are TRBV10-3 and TRBJ1-5, with no clear D. The CDR3 spans 13 residues. CDR1 and CDR2 (germline): ENHRY, SYGVKD. Trimming pared 6 bases from V and 1 base from J, leaving 7 bases between. This CDR3 reads CAISGSSNQPQHF. The CDR3, as DNA: TGTGCCATCAGCGGCAGCAGCAATCAGCCCCAGCATTTT.

The chain carries TRBV10-1 and TRBJ1-4; D is undetermined. Trimming pared 0 bases from V and 5 bases from J, leaving 10 bases between. Germline lookup yields CDR1 WNHNN and CDR2 SYGVQD (reference sequence). The CDR3 extends over 15 amino acids. The CDR3 nucleotides are TGCGCCAGCAGTGAGTCTGCAGGACGGAATGAAAAACTGTTTTTT. Encoded protein: CASSESAGRNEKLFF.

The rearrangement joins TRBV5-5 to TRBJ2-3; no definite D call. The CDR3 totals 16 residues. Germline-derived CDR1 and CDR2 are SGHKS and YYEKEE (reference sequence). V was clipped by 0 bases and J by 3 bases, with 14 bases between them. CDR3 residues: CASSLGMSWVTDTQYF. Written as DNA, the CDR3 is TGTGCCAGCAGCTTGGGGATGAGCTGGGTTACAGATACGCAGTATTTT.

V and J are TRBV28 and TRBJ1-3; D remains unclear. The CDR3 is 12 amino acids. Germline values: CDR1 MDHEN, CDR2 SYDVKM. V lost 5 bases, J lost 3 bases, and 5 bases lay in between. CDR3 loop: CASSNGGNTIYF. For the CDR3, the DNA is TGTGCCAGCAGTAACGGTGGAAACACCATATATTTT. Together with reference TRBV28 and TRBJ1-3, the CDR3 gives the full variable domain: DVKVTQSSRYLVKRTGEKVFLECVQDMDHENMFWYRQDPGLGLRLIYFSYDVKMKEKGDIPEGYSVSREKKERFSLILESASTNQTSMYLCASSNGGNTIYFGEGSWLTVV.

This chain links TRBV6-5 with TRBJ1-2; D gene ambiguous. Germline CDR1 and CDR2: MNHEY and SVGAGI. The CDR3 is 13 amino acids. As DNA, the CDR3 is TGTGCAATGGGCCAGAGCCCTAGATATGGCTACACCTTC. It specifies CAMGQSPRYGYTF.

The V call is TRBV9, the J call TRBJ2-3, with 10 nucleotides matching TRBD2. CDR3 length: 16 residues. The germline CDR1 and CDR2 sequences are SGDLS and YYNGEE. Losses at the gene ends were 3 bases for V and 2 bases for J; bases not matched to a gene: 6. The CDR3, as DNA: TGTGCCAGCAGCGACGGACTAGCGGAGATCACAGATACGCAGTATTTT. This gives the protein CASSDGLAEITDTQYF.

The rearrangement joins TRBV28 to TRBJ1-1; D is perhaps TRBD1 (6 bases). The CDR3 extends over 14 amino acids. Trimming removed 7 bases at V and 4 bases at J, with 16 bases between. Germline-derived CDR1 and CDR2 are MDHEN and SYDVKM. As DNA, the CDR3 is TGTGCCAGCACCTTTACAGGGCAGGGCACTGAAGCTTTCTTT. As protein: CASTFTGQGTEAFF. The whole variable domain, filled in from reference TRBV28 and TRBJ1-1, reads DVKVTQSSRYLVKRTGEKVFLECVQDMDHENMFWYRQDPGLGLRLIYFSYDVKMKEKGDIPEGYSVSREKKERFSLILESASTNQTSMYLCASTFTGQGTEAFFGQGTRLTVV.

This clone was picked up one time. The V call is TRBV6-5, the J call TRBJ1-2; D not resolved. Trimming removed 10 bases from V and 7 bases from J, with 19 bases in between. Germline V gene data show CDR1 as MNHEY and CDR2 as SVGAGI. This CDR3 spans 13 amino acids. The CDR3 DNA is TGTGCCACCAACCCGGACCCATGGGGTGGCTACACCTTC. As protein: CATNPDPWGGYTF.

The genes are TRBV28 and TRBJ2-7; 7 bases agree with TRBD1. V dropped 5 bases and J dropped 0; count of bases not matched to a gene: 13. The length of the CDR3 is 17 residues. Germline loops: CDR1 MDHEN, CDR2 SYDVKM. This chain's CDR3 is CASSLLETGLHSYEQYF. As DNA, the CDR3 is TGTGCCAGCAGTCTATTAGAGACAGGGCTTCACTCCTACGAGCAGTACTTC. The full variable domain, rest sourced from reference TRBV28 and TRBJ2-7, is DVKVTQSSRYLVKRTGEKVFLECVQDMDHENMFWYRQDPGLGLRLIYFSYDVKMKEKGDIPEGYSVSREKKERFSLILESASTNQTSMYLCASSLLETGLHSYEQYFGPGTRLTVT.

There are a few counts of this clone. The chain has TRBV9 and TRBJ1-6; D call uncertain. CDR1 is SGDLS and CDR2 is YYNGEE in the germline V gene. Trimming took 0 bases from V and 7 from J, leaving 14 bases between them. The CDR3 consists of 16 residues. CDR3 nucleotide sequence: TGTGCCAGCAGCGTAGCTCGAGGTGGGAACAATTCACCCCTCCACTTT. Residues: CASSVARGGNNSPLHF.

This clone showed up just once. The V call is TRBV11-2, the J call TRBJ1-2; D remains unclear. The germline V and J ends were trimmed by 5 bases and 8 bases, with 15 bases remaining between them. CDR3 length equals 13 residues. CDR1 and CDR2 (germline): SGHAT, FQNNGV. In DNA, the CDR3 is TGTGCCAGCAGCGCCGCGACGGGCGAAGGCTACACCTTC. Its translation: CASSAATGEGYTF. The variable domain in full, completed from reference TRBV11-2 and TRBJ1-2, reads EAGVAQSPRYKIIEKRQSVAFWCNPISGHATLYWYQQILGQGPKLLIQFQNNGVVDDSQLPKDRFSAERLKGVDSTLKIQPAKLEDSAVYLCASSAATGEGYTFGSGTRLTVV.

The chain links TRBV29-1 to TRBJ1-2, with TRBD1 identical over 9 bases. CDR1 and CDR2 from the germline V gene are SQVTM and ANQGSEA. The J segment lost 8 bases and the V segment lost 6 bases, leaving 10 bases of the junction unmatched. This CDR3 is built from 13 residues. The CDR3 sequence: CSVAGQGRGGYTF. In DNA, the CDR3 is TGCAGCGTCGCAGGACAGGGGAGAGGCGGCTACACCTTC.

The V and J genes are TRBV14 and TRBJ2-1; no reliable D call. Per germline, CDR1 SGHDN and CDR2 FVKESK. The CDR3 consists of 12 residues. The V end lost 3 bases, the J end lost 9 bases, and 9 bases lay between the germline ends. The CDR3, as DNA: TGTGCCAGCAGCCACCCCCCCGGTGAGCAGTTCTTC. Translation gives CASSHPPGEQFF.

The DNA for the CDR3 is TGTGCCAGCAGCGGGACAGGGAGCGACACTGAAGCTTTCTTT. Encoded protein: CASSGTGSDTEAFF. The chain joins TRBV11-2 to TRBJ1-1; 9 bases match TRBD1. Germline values: CDR1 SGHAT, CDR2 FQNNGV. The V and J ends lost 5 bases and 3 bases, in that order; junction bases with no gene match: 4. The CDR3 is 14 amino acids.

This rearrangement joins TRBV5-1 to TRBJ2-5; 12 bases fit TRBD2. Germline assignment: CDR1 SGHRS and CDR2 YFSETQ. V lost 0 bases and J lost 4; bases outside the gene matches: 4. This CDR3 region has 16 residues. The CDR3 region has the DNA TGCGCCAGCAGCTTGGTGGCTAGCGGGAGGGGAGAGACCCAGTACTTC. Amino acids: CASSLVASGRGETQYF.

The chain links TRBV3-1 (or the pseudogene TRBV3-2) to TRBJ1-6; D unresolved. The CDR3 sequence is 14 residues long. Germline CDR1 is LGHDT and CDR2 is YNNKEL (reference sequence). The germline V and J ends were trimmed by 2 bases and 5 bases, with 7 bases remaining between them. DNA for the CDR3: TGTGCCAGCAGCCAACCAGAGAATAATTCACCCCTCCACTTT. Its protein product is CASSQPENNSPLHF.

The sample holds a few counts of this clone. The CDR3 here is CASSSTGTSGRFSDTQYF. DNA of the CDR3: TGTGCCAGTAGTTCAACCGGGACTAGCGGGCGGTTCTCAGATACGCAGTATTTT. The chain recombines TRBV19 with TRBJ2-3, with TRBD2 matching over 12 bases. This CDR3 is 18 amino acids long. The V and J ends lost 5 bases and 4 bases, in that order; junction bases with no gene match: 13. CDR1 is LNHDA, CDR2 SQIVND, per germline (reference sequence).

This rearrangement joins TRBV19 to TRBJ1-4, with 12 nucleotides matching TRBD1. Germline CDR1 and CDR2: LNHDA and SQIVND (reference sequence). The CDR3 sequence is 17 residues long. J lost 4 bases, V lost 3 bases, and 6 bases had no gene match. This CDR3 reads CASSMGQGATFNEKLFF. Here the CDR3 DNA reads TGTGCCAGTAGTATGGGACAGGGGGCCACTTTTAATGAAAAACTGTTTTTT.

CDR3 amino acids: CASSQGTSGIYEQYF. In nucleotides, the CDR3 is TGTGCCAGCAGCCAAGGGACTAGCGGGATCTACGAGCAGTACTTC. The chain is built from TRBV4-2 and TRBJ2-7; 12 bases match TRBD2. The CDR3 spans 15 residues. Germline-derived CDR1 and CDR2 are LGHNA and YNFKEQ. The V gene end was trimmed by 1 base and the J gene end by 3 bases; junction bases not matched to a gene: 1.

The chain couples TRBV19 to TRBJ2-1; D is uncertain. Germline values: CDR1 LNHDA, CDR2 SQIVND (reference sequence). The CDR3 totals 13 residues. The V gene lost 4 bases and the J gene lost 10 bases, with 14 bases spanning the gap. The CDR3 loop reads CASSKGPFGEQFF. CDR3 coding DNA: TGTGCCAGTAGTAAGGGTCCTTTTGGGGAGCAGTTCTTC.

The chain joins TRBV5-1 to TRBJ2-1; D not certain. The CDR3 covers 14 residues. CDR1 SGHRS and CDR2 YFSETQ come from the germline V gene. Trimming pared 3 bases from V and 2 bases from J, leaving 9 bases between. CDR3: CASSSSYTYNEQFF. The CDR3 DNA is TGCGCCAGCAGCTCCAGTTATACCTACAATGAGCAGTTCTTC.

The chain links TRBV5-6 to TRBJ2-7; D uncertain. Germline lookup yields CDR1 SGHDT and CDR2 YYEEEE. This CDR3 has 16 residues. The ends were cut back, 2 bases at V and 1 base at J, with 16 bases in the middle. CDR3 protein: CASSFLMAAPSYEQYF. CDR3 DNA sequence: TGTGCCAGCAGCTTCTTGATGGCAGCGCCATCCTACGAGCAGTACTTC. Together with reference TRBV5-6 and TRBJ2-7, the CDR3 gives the full variable domain: DAGVTQSPTHLIKTRGQQVTLRCSPKSGHDTVSWYQQALGQGPQFIFQYYEEEERQRGNFPDRFSGHQFPNYSSELNVNALLLGDSALYLCASSFLMAAPSYEQYFGPGTRLTVT.

In DNA form, the CDR3 reads TGTGCCAGCAGTGAAGCCCCCCCCCGCGAGCAGTACTTC. This codes for CASSEAPPREQYF. This rearrangement joins TRBV6-1 to TRBJ2-7; D is unresolved. The V end lost 0 bases, the J end lost 6 bases, and 9 bases lay between the germline ends. In germline, CDR1 is MNHNS, CDR2 SASEGT. The CDR3 extends over 13 amino acids.

The rearrangement links TRBV7-2 to TRBJ2-1; unclear D gene. The V gene's germline CDR1 is SGHTA and CDR2 FQGNSA. V was cut by 2 bases and J by 3 bases, with 17 bases left in between. The CDR3 is 17 residues long. The CDR3 loop reads CASSLISFGLDYNEQFF. CDR3 nucleotide sequence: TGTGCCAGCAGCTTAATCTCCTTCGGTCTTGACTACAATGAGCAGTTCTTC.

The chain has TRBV7-9 and TRBJ2-2, with D perhaps being TRBD1 or TRBD2 (5 bases each). The germline V gene has CDR1 SEHNR and CDR2 FQNEAQ (reference sequence). V lost 8 bases, J lost 5 bases, and 15 bases lay in between. This CDR3 has 14 residues. The CDR3 here is CASYRQGGTGELFF. The CDR3 DNA reads as TGTGCCAGCTATCGGCAGGGCGGGACCGGGGAGCTGTTTTTT.

The chain couples TRBV3-1 (or the pseudogene TRBV3-2) to TRBJ2-1; tentative D call: TRBD2 (5 bases). There are 15 residues in the CDR3. Between the trimmed V and J ends, which lost 4 bases and 4 bases, there was a span of 14 bases. Per germline, CDR1 LGHDT and CDR2 YNNKEL (reference sequence). The CDR3 loop is CASSPPTGMYNEQFF. The CDR3 DNA sequence: TGTGCCAGCAGCCCACCGACGGGGATGTACAATGAGCAGTTCTTC.

This clone is a singleton in its sample. V and J are TRBV3-1 (or the pseudogene TRBV3-2) and TRBJ2-4; the D gene is possibly TRBD2 (6 bases). The CDR3 covers 19 residues. Germline V gene lookup returns CDR1 LGHDT and CDR2 YNNKEL (reference sequence). The germline V and J ends were trimmed by 0 bases and 2 bases, with 20 bases remaining between them. In DNA form, the CDR3 reads TGTGCCAGCAGCCAAGATCGAGTGACTAGTCTACAACCCAAAAACATTCAGTACTTC. As protein: CASSQDRVTSLQPKNIQYF.

The chain uses TRBV2 and TRBJ2-2; D is uncertain. With 2 bases removed from V and 1 base from J, the gap between germline ends came to 11 bases. Germline values: CDR1 SNHLY, CDR2 FYNNEI. The CDR3 is made up of 16 amino acids. DNA of the CDR3: TGTGCCAGCAGTGAATTGAGTTTCAGGAACACCGGGGAGCTGTTTTTT. The encoded protein is CASSELSFRNTGELFF.

The gene calls are TRBV28 and TRBJ1-4; TRBD1 is a possible D gene (5 bases). From germline, CDR1 is MDHEN and CDR2 SYDVKM. CDR3 length equals 15 residues. V was shortened by 2 bases and J by 5 bases, with 12 bases between the two germline ends. The CDR3 DNA sequence: TGTGCCAGCAGTTTAGACCCAGGGACCAATGAAAAACTGTTTTTT. This codes for CASSLDPGTNEKLFF.

The chain combines TRBV5-4 with TRBJ2-3; D could derive from TRBD1 or TRBD2 (5 bases each). Per the germline V gene, CDR1 is SGHNT and CDR2 is YYREEE (reference sequence). Trimming cost V 1 base and J 1 base, with 7 bases left between them. The CDR3 length is 14 residues. The DNA of the CDR3 is TGTGCCAGCAGCTTGCGGGACGGCACAGATACGCAGTATTTT. This encodes CASSLRDGTDTQYF.